Below are 3 T cell receptor beta chains sequenced from a single sample in a study of T cell responses to AZD1222 COVID-19 vaccine. Here immunoSEQ multiplex PCR was the method, and the copy in TCRdb shows in-frame clones only, minus some. The sample consists of 150,000 or so clones, over 75% of them appearing once. This sample comprised peripheral blood, obtained on day 0 of AZD1222 vaccination. The receptors were gathered from an adult in good health.

V is TRBV25-1 and J is TRBJ1-4; D is ambiguous. The CDR3 totals 13 residues. CDR1 and CDR2 from the germline V gene are MGHDK and SYGVNS. V gave up 7 bases and J gave up 0 bases, with 6 bases separating them. The CDR3 reads CASIGTTNEKLFF. CDR3 DNA sequence: TGTGCCAGCATCGGGACAACTAATGAAAAACTGTTTTTT. Full variable domain (rest looked up from reference TRBV25-1 and TRBJ1-4): EADIYQTPRYLVIGTGKKITLECSQTMGHDKMYWYQQDPGMELHLIHYSYGVNSTEKGDLSSESTVSRIRTEHFPLTLESARPSHTSQYLCASIGTTNEKLFFGSGTQLSVL.

The DNA of the CDR3 is TGTGCCAGCAGCCAAGAAACCAGGGGAGGCAATTCACCCCTCCACTTT. This encodes CASSQETRGGNSPLHF. This chain connects TRBV4-2 to TRBJ1-6; tentative D call: TRBD1 (6 bases). Trimming left V 0 bases short and J 7 bases short, with 13 bases between. This CDR3 has 16 residues. Germline-derived CDR1 and CDR2 are LGHNA and YNFKEQ.

The CDR3 loop is CASSLLTPGTGDEKLFF. CDR3 in DNA: TGTGCCAGCAGTTTACTAACCCCCGGGACAGGGGATGAAAAACTGTTTTTT. V usage is TRBV27 and J usage is TRBJ1-4, with TRBD1 matching over 10 bases. V was clipped by 2 bases and J by 6 bases; unmatched bases: 9. This CDR3 has 17 residues. The germline CDR1 and CDR2 sequences are MNHEY and SMNVEV (reference sequence). Full variable domain (outside the CDR3, taken from reference TRBV27 and TRBJ1-4): EAQVTQNPRYLITVTGKKLTVTCSQNMNHEYMSWYRQDPGLGLRQIYYSMNVEVTDKGDVPEGYKVSRKEKRNFPLILESPSPNQTSLYFCASSLLTPGTGDEKLFFGSGTQLSVL.